This T cell receptor beta chain was obtained from a study of OX40 agonist ivuxolimab in advanced cancers. TCRdb's table, derived via immunoSEQ multiplex PCR, lists solely in-frame clones and lacks some. This table holds 20,000 to 30,000 clones, about nine tenths found once. The CDR3 extends over 11 amino acids. V was cut by 5 bases and J by 3 bases, with 8 bases left in between. CDR1 and CDR2 from the germline V gene are DFQATT and SNEGSKA (reference sequence). The sample was CD4+ or CD8+ T cells sorted from blood, taken in a trial of the OX40 agonist ivuxolimab. This TCR was sampled from an adult with an advanced solid tumor such as melanoma, head and neck, liver or kidney cancer. This rearrangement joins TRBV20-1 to TRBJ2-7; D is ambiguous. The CDR3 is CSAQMRYEQYF. As DNA, the CDR3 is TGCAGTGCTCAAATGCGCTACGAGCAGTACTTC.